One sample yielded the 20 T cell receptor beta chains listed below, sequenced in a study of neurological immune-mediated disorders. Sample time point: longitudinal time-point 1 (baseline). TCRdb re-called the 5' RACE reads through MiXCR, storing one row per CDR3 protein. Of around 69,000 distinct CDR3 sequences detected, 9.5% to 13% appear once; the ten largest clones hold about 9.6%. The specimen sequenced was PBMCs. These receptors all come from a man under 40 in good health.

This clonotype was picked up many times. DNA for the CDR3: TGCGCCAGCAGCTTGGAGGGCGGGGAGACCTACGAGCAGTACTTC. Its protein is CASSLEGGETYEQYF. The chain carries TRBV5-1 and TRBJ2-7, with a tentative D call TRBD2 (6 bases). The CDR3 sequence is 15 residues long. Trimming left V 0 bases short and J 2 bases short, with 12 bases between. Germline CDR1 and CDR2: SGHRS and YFSETQ.

This clonotype was seen ten or more times. This chain joins TRBV20-1 and TRBJ2-5; 8 bases match TRBD2. The V gene end was trimmed by 6 bases and the J gene end by 3 bases; junction bases not matched to a gene: 6. The CDR3 length is 13 residues. CDR1 is DFQATT, CDR2 SNEGSKA, per germline (reference sequence). The CDR3: CSARSGSEETQYF. CDR3 sequence (DNA): TGCAGTGCAAGGAGCGGGAGCGAAGAGACCCAGTACTTC.

Ten or more counts support this clonotype. The chain recombines TRBV20-1 with TRBJ1-1; D ambiguous. This CDR3 contains 14 residues. CDR1 and CDR2 (germline): DFQATT, SNEGSKA (reference sequence). V was cut by 0 bases and J by 1 base, with 9 bases left in between. The CDR3 region has the DNA TGCAGTGCTAGAGAGGGGAATAAGAACACTGAAGCTTTCTTT. This gives the protein CSAREGNKNTEAFF.

This clonotype was found many times. The V gene is TRBV7-9, the J gene TRBJ2-3; possible D gene TRBD1, 6 bases. V was shortened by 5 bases and J by 11 bases, with 14 bases between the two germline ends. The CDR3 runs to 12 residues. Germline CDR1 and CDR2: SEHNR and FQNEAQ (reference sequence). The CDR3 spells CASSPQQGGQYF. The CDR3 DNA reads as TGTGCCAGCAGCCCCCAACAGGGTGGGCAGTATTTT.

This clonotype was seen at least ten times. The rearrangement links TRBV2 to TRBJ2-5; the match to TRBD2 covers 7 bases. From germline, CDR1 is SNHLY and CDR2 FYNNEI. V lost 4 bases to trimming and J lost 1 base; unmatched junction nucleotides: 6. There are 15 residues in the CDR3. The CDR3 loop reads CASSGSGATQETQYF. The CDR3 DNA follows: TGTGCCAGCAGTGGAAGCGGGGCTACCCAAGAGACCCAGTACTTC.

This clonotype was seen ten or more times. The chain has TRBV7-9 and TRBJ2-1, with TRBD1 matching 8 bases. The trim removed 2 bases at V and 3 bases at J, leaving 6 bases unmatched. This CDR3 has 16 residues. Germline values: CDR1 SEHNR, CDR2 FQNEAQ (reference sequence). CDR3 nucleotides: TGTGCCAGCAGCTTATCCTCAGGGGGCTTCTACAATGAGCAGTTCTTC. Protein: CASSLSSGGFYNEQFF.

This clonotype was counted at least ten times. V gene TRBV27 combines with J gene TRBJ2-1, with D maybe TRBD2 (5 bases). The germline V and J ends were trimmed by 6 bases and 0 bases, with 9 bases remaining between them. Germline-derived CDR1 and CDR2 are MNHEY and SMNVEV (reference sequence). This CDR3 contains 14 residues. CDR3 residues: CASRGLDSYNEQFF. In nucleotides, the CDR3 is TGTGCCAGCAGAGGACTGGACTCCTACAATGAGCAGTTCTTC.

This chain links TRBV7-9 with TRBJ2-7; D might be TRBD2 (6 bases). The ends were cut back, 1 base at V and 5 bases at J, with 30 bases in the middle. Germline CDR1 and CDR2: SEHNR and FQNEAQ (reference sequence). CDR3 size: 20 residues. CDR3 loop: CASSLEGPGEPSGERNEQYF. For the CDR3, the DNA is TGTGCCAGCAGCTTAGAGGGCCCCGGGGAGCCGTCGGGAGAGCGGAACGAGCAGTACTTC.

This clonotype appeared many times. CDR3 sequence: CASSLYAGYEQYF. CDR3 DNA sequence: TGTGCCAGCAGTTTATATGCAGGCTACGAGCAGTACTTC. The chain is built from TRBV27 and TRBJ2-7; D is ambiguous. Trimming shortened V by 1 base and J by 3 bases, and 7 bases separated the two germline ends. CDR1 and CDR2 from the germline V gene are MNHEY and SMNVEV (reference sequence). The CDR3 runs to 13 residues.

This rearrangement joins TRBV12-3 or TRBV12-4 to TRBJ1-1, with a weak D call TRBD1 (6 bases). V was trimmed by 6 bases and J by 1 base, leaving 9 bases between them. The CDR3 totals 13 residues. CDR3 in amino acids: CASRETGNTEAFF. In DNA, the CDR3 is TGTGCCAGCAGGGAGACAGGGAACACTGAAGCTTTCTTT.

This clonotype was observed many times. The rearrangement uses TRBV7-3 and TRBJ2-7, with TRBD2 matching 7 bases. Germline loops: CDR1 SGHTA, CDR2 FQGTGA. CDR3 length equals 14 residues. Germline trimming cut 2 bases from V and 3 bases from J; bases unmatched to any gene: 4. In nucleotides, the CDR3 is TGTGCCAGCAGCTTAGGGCCTAGCGGCTACGAGCAGTACTTC. This translates into CASSLGPSGYEQYF.

This clonotype was seen many times. This chain joins TRBV5-1 and TRBJ2-2; the match to TRBD2 covers 10 bases. V was pared by 4 bases and J by 1 base, with 4 bases of the junction left unmatched. The CDR3 is 16 residues long. Germline V CDR1 and CDR2: SGHRS, YFSETQ. CDR3 in DNA: TGCGCCAGCAGCACAAGGACTAGCGGGAACACCGGGGAGCTGTTTTTT. Translation: CASSTRTSGNTGELFF.

This clonotype was found many times. The chain links TRBV28 to TRBJ2-7; no clear D gene. V lost 5 bases, J lost 6 bases, and 8 bases lay in between. This CDR3 is built from 11 residues. CDR1 MDHEN and CDR2 SYDVKM come from the germline V gene. The CDR3 nucleotides read TGTGCCAGCAGTGGAATAAGCGAGCAGTACTTC. Translated: CASSGISEQYF.

At least ten counts were recorded for this clonotype. V usage is TRBV27 and J usage is TRBJ2-6; 10 nucleotides align to TRBD1. Germline V gives CDR1 MNHEY, CDR2 SMNVEV (reference sequence). V lost 7 bases to trimming and J lost 2 bases; unmatched junction nucleotides: 2. This CDR3 contains 15 residues. In DNA form, the CDR3 reads TGTGCCAGCAAGACAGGGGGCGCTGGGGCCAACGTCCTGACTTTC. It yields the protein CASKTGGAGANVLTF.

This clonotype was found many times. V gene TRBV18 combines with J gene TRBJ1-2, with D tentatively TRBD1 (5 bases). Trimming shortened V by 1 base and J by 4 bases, and 7 bases separated the two germline ends. CDR1 KGHSH and CDR2 LQKENI come from the germline V gene. The CDR3 totals 13 residues. The CDR3 here is CASSPQGPYGYTF. The CDR3 DNA sequence: TGTGCCAGCTCACCACAGGGGCCCTATGGCTACACCTTC. Full variable domain (remainder filled in from reference TRBV18 and TRBJ1-2): NAGVMQNPRHLVRRRGQEARLRCSPMKGHSHVYWYRQLPEEGLKFMVYLQKENIIDESGMPKERFSAEFPKEGPSILRIQQVVRGDSAAYFCASSPQGPYGYTFGSGTRLTVV.

This clonotype appeared many times. The rearrangement links TRBV20-1 to TRBJ2-3; 12 bases match TRBD2. Germline CDR1 reads DFQATT; CDR2 reads SNEGSKA (reference sequence). With V trimmed by 3 bases and J by 3 bases, 7 bases remained unmatched. The CDR3 covers 16 residues. The CDR3 nucleotides read TGCAGTGCTAGGGAGAGACTAGCGGGAGAAACAGATACGCAGTATTTT. Translated: CSARERLAGETDTQYF.

This clonotype was found many times. The genes are TRBV4-2 and TRBJ2-7; D possibly corresponds to TRBD2 (6 bases). V was clipped by 0 bases and J by 5 bases, with 8 bases between them. Per the germline V gene, CDR1 is LGHNA and CDR2 is YNFKEQ. This CDR3 region has 13 residues. CDR3 region: CASSQEAGNEQYF. The DNA of the CDR3 is TGTGCCAGCAGCCAAGAGGCGGGGAACGAGCAGTACTTC.

This clonotype occurred many times. V and J are TRBV5-1 and TRBJ1-2, with 12 bases matching TRBD1. The CDR3 is made up of 18 amino acids. Trimming took 3 bases from V and 3 from J; bases not matched to a gene: 12. In germline, CDR1 is SGHRS, CDR2 YFSETQ. DNA of the CDR3: TGCGCCAGCAGCTGGACGGGACAGGGGGCCGATCATGACTATGGCTACACCTTC. It specifies CASSWTGQGADHDYGYTF.

This clonotype was seen many times. The chain joins TRBV7-9 to TRBJ2-7, with TRBD2 matching over 13 bases. This CDR3 is 20 amino acids long. The J segment lost 1 base and the V segment lost 1 base, leaving 13 bases of the junction unmatched. Germline V lookup: CDR1 SEHNR, CDR2 FQNEAQ (reference sequence). Here the CDR3 reads CASSLGRGLAGEGRSYEQYF. The CDR3 bases are TGTGCCAGCAGCTTAGGTCGCGGACTAGCGGGAGAGGGTCGATCCTACGAGCAGTACTTC.

This clonotype was observed at least ten times. This sequence joins TRBV7-2 and TRBJ1-3; 11 nucleotides line up with TRBD1. The junction had 18 bases not matched to a gene; V was cut back by 5 bases and J by 0 bases. Germline CDR1 and CDR2: SGHTA and FQGNSA. The CDR3 is made up of 21 amino acids. The DNA of the CDR3 is TGTGCCAGCAGCCCAGCGGTGGGGACAGGGGGGTTCGATAGCTCTGGAAACACCATATATTTT. Translated, it gives CASSPAVGTGGFDSSGNTIYF.